The next 21 T cell receptor beta chains were all read from a single sample in a study of T cell repertoires in cytomegalovirus infection. TCRdb itself ran the reads through MiXCR, one entry per CDR3 protein. The data hold over 300,000 distinct CDR3 sequences, with under 20% observed a single time. What was sequenced was PBMCs. The receptors were gathered from a human donor in good health (CMV status not recorded). Some clones in this sample may be carry-over from other donors' samples.

J is TRBJ2-1 and V is TRBV18; possibly TRBD2 for D (5 bases). CDR1 and CDR2 (germline): KGHSH, LQKENI. The CDR3 length is 15 residues. With 0 bases removed from V and 5 bases from J, the gap between germline ends came to 11 bases. The CDR3 region is CASSPPSLGDNEQFF. The CDR3 DNA follows: TGTGCCAGCTCACCACCGTCACTAGGTGACAATGAGCAGTTCTTC.

This clonotype was counted ten times or more. The chain uses TRBV7-9 and TRBJ2-2; D is uncertain. The V and J ends lost 3 bases and 3 bases respectively, with 11 bases between them. Germline loops: CDR1 SEHNR, CDR2 FQNEAQ (reference sequence). The CDR3 sequence is 15 residues long. The CDR3 DNA reads as TGTGCCAGCAGCTTTCGACCTACGGACACCGGGGAGCTGTTTTTT. Protein product: CASSFRPTDTGELFF.

This clonotype was counted ten times or more. The V gene is TRBV7-2, the J gene TRBJ1-3; a weak D match, TRBD1 (6 bases). V lost 5 bases to trimming and J lost 4 bases, with 9 bases between them. Germline CDR1 and CDR2: SGHTA and FQGNSA. The CDR3 loop spans 13 amino acids. CDR3 sequence (DNA): TGTGCCAGCAGCACAGGGCGGGGAAACACCATATATTTT. As protein: CASSTGRGNTIYF.

Comments on this clonotype: A much bigger clone sits one base away, suggesting this may be a read error. In this CDR3 the conserved last residue, phenylalanine or tryptophan, is missing, so a read error is likely. The chain has TRBV7-2 and TRBJ1-2; D gene unclear. V lost 5 bases and J 4 bases, leaving 11 bases between the germline ends. CDR1 and CDR2 from the germline V gene are SGHTA and FQGNSA. This CDR3 region has 13 residues. CDR3 amino acids: CASSPSEGYGYTL. The DNA for the CDR3 is TGTGCCAGCAGCCCCAGCGAGGGCTATGGCTACACCCTC.

The chain employs TRBV10-3 and TRBJ1-2, with 7 bases fitting TRBD1. Unmatched junction bases numbered 4, after V lost 5 bases and J lost 4 bases. Germline loops: CDR1 ENHRY, CDR2 SYGVKD. The CDR3 extends over 13 amino acids. CDR3 protein: CAISTGAIYGYTF. CDR3 in DNA: TGTGCCATCAGTACAGGGGCTATCTATGGCTACACCTTC.

This clonotype turned up a few times. The V gene is TRBV12-3 or TRBV12-4, the J gene TRBJ1-2; D unclear. The CDR3 has 13 residues. With 4 bases removed from V and 8 bases from J, the gap between germline ends came to 14 bases. The DNA of the CDR3 is TGTGCCAGCAGTTCCCGCGGTAATTCCGGCTACACCTTC. The encoded protein is CASSSRGNSGYTF.

This clonotype was seen more than once but under ten times. The V and J genes are TRBV7-2 and TRBJ2-7, with D tentatively TRBD1 or TRBD2 (5 bases each). The V gene's germline CDR1 is SGHTA and CDR2 FQGNSA. Trimming took off 1 base at V and 5 bases at J, with 15 bases between the two ends. The length of the CDR3 is 15 residues. The CDR3 nucleotides read TGTGCCAGCAGCTTAGTTATCGGGACCGGGGACGAGCAGTACTTC. Its protein is CASSLVIGTGDEQYF.

The sample holds many counts of this clonotype. The chain employs TRBV5-4 and TRBJ1-2; TRBD1 aligns across 7 bases. J lost 0 bases, V lost 5 bases, and 10 bases had no gene match. Germline V CDR1 and CDR2: SGHNT, YYREEE (reference sequence). The CDR3 runs to 16 residues. CDR3 sequence reads: CASRGQVGPANYGYTF. DNA for the CDR3: TGTGCCAGCAGAGGACAGGTGGGACCAGCTAACTATGGCTACACCTTC.

This clonotype was counted a single time. The chain combines TRBV2 with TRBJ1-2, with D unclear. Germline values: CDR1 SNHLY, CDR2 FYNNEI. This CDR3 contains 18 residues. V lost 2 bases, J lost 0 bases, and 19 bases lay in between. The CDR3 protein is CASSEHLEVVDTNYGYTF. The DNA of the CDR3 is TGTGCCAGCAGTGAACATTTGGAGGTAGTGGATACTAACTATGGCTACACCTTC.

At least ten counts were recorded for this clonotype. This rearrangement joins TRBV12-3 or TRBV12-4 to TRBJ1-4, with D possibly being TRBD1 (6 bases). CDR3 length equals 14 residues. The V gene lost 6 bases and the J gene lost 5 bases, with 13 bases spanning the gap. This chain's CDR3 is CASRRGTMNEKLFF. CDR3 coding DNA: TGTGCCAGCAGGCGAGGGACAATGAATGAAAAACTGTTTTTT.

The V gene is TRBV12-3 or TRBV12-4, the J gene TRBJ2-2; D is possibly TRBD1 (6 bases). There are 15 residues in the CDR3. V was cut by 1 base and J by 5 bases, with 11 bases left in between. CDR3 sequence: CASSLDRVRTGELFF. CDR3 DNA: TGTGCCAGCAGTTTAGACAGGGTGAGGACCGGGGAGCTGTTTTTT.

This clonotype was seen a few times. This rearrangement joins TRBV6-2 or TRBV6-3 to TRBJ1-3, with 8 bases that match TRBD1. V dropped 7 bases and J dropped 2; count of bases not matched to a gene: 7. The germline V gene has CDR1 MNHEY and CDR2 SVGEGT. The CDR3 contains 15 residues. The CDR3 region is CASTDRGRAGNTIYF. CDR3 sequence (DNA): TGTGCCAGCACCGACAGGGGAAGAGCTGGAAACACCATATATTTT.

This chain links TRBV4-1 with TRBJ2-2; 11 positions agree with TRBD2. This CDR3 is built from 18 residues. Germline V lookup: CDR1 MGHRA, CDR2 YSYEKL. The J segment lost 8 bases and the V segment lost 1 base, leaving 12 bases of the junction unmatched. This CDR3 reads CASSQGSPGTSGRGELFF. Written as DNA, the CDR3 is TGCGCCAGCAGCCAAGGCTCACCCGGGACTAGCGGTCGGGGGGAGCTGTTTTTT.

The V call is TRBV6-2 or TRBV6-3, the J call TRBJ2-5; TRBD1 or TRBD2 may be the D gene (5 bases each). Germline V gene data show CDR1 as MNHEY and CDR2 as SVGEGT. This CDR3 comprises 17 residues. Between the trimmed V and J ends, which lost 5 bases and 5 bases, there was a span of 24 bases. The CDR3 protein is CASSRDSGDLRGETQYF. The CDR3 coding sequence is TGTGCCAGCAGTAGAGACAGCGGCGACCTCCGAGGGGAGACCCAGTACTTC.

This clonotype was found many times. This chain joins TRBV25-1 and TRBJ2-6; 7 positions match TRBD1. The J segment lost 4 bases and the V segment lost 4 bases, leaving 13 bases of the junction unmatched. Germline lookup yields CDR1 MGHDK and CDR2 SYGVNS. The CDR3 has 18 residues. The CDR3 nucleotides read TGTGCCAGCAGTGGTTCACGGCCCTTGACAGGGGGGGCCAACGTCCTGACTTTC. It yields the protein CASSGSRPLTGGANVLTF. Full variable domain (rest looked up from reference TRBV25-1 and TRBJ2-6): EADIYQTPRYLVIGTGKKITLECSQTMGHDKMYWYQQDPGMELHLIHYSYGVNSTEKGDLSSESTVSRIRTEHFPLTLESARPSHTSQYLCASSGSRPLTGGANVLTFGAGSRLTVL.

This chain uses TRBV6-2 or TRBV6-3 with TRBJ2-7; TRBD1 or TRBD2 may be the D gene (5 bases each). CDR1 and CDR2 from the germline V gene are MNHEY and SVGEGT. The CDR3 is 14 residues long. V was shortened by 5 bases and J by 3 bases, with 14 bases between the two germline ends. CDR3 sequence: CASSRDQTYYEQYF. The CDR3 DNA is TGTGCCAGCAGTCGGGACCAGACCTACTACGAGCAGTACTTC.

This clonotype was observed a few times. The chain links TRBV18 to TRBJ1-5; 8 bases map to TRBD1. The CDR3 has 16 amino acids. Germline V gene data show CDR1 as KGHSH and CDR2 as LQKENI. With V trimmed by 5 bases and J by 6 bases, 12 bases remained unmatched. CDR3 nucleotides: TGTGCCAGCTCATCTATCCAGGGGGCGGTGGGTCAGCCCCAGCATTTT. This gives the protein CASSSIQGAVGQPQHF.

This clonotype occurred a few times. This rearrangement joins TRBV20-1 to TRBJ2-5; TRBD2 aligns across 7 bases. The CDR3 spans 14 residues. The V and J ends lost 5 bases and 4 bases, in that order; junction bases with no gene match: 10. Germline CDR1 reads DFQATT; CDR2 reads SNEGSKA (reference sequence). The CDR3 DNA is TGCAGTGCTGTTAACTCTGGGGGGGGAGAGACCCAGTACTTC. Protein product: CSAVNSGGGETQYF.

A remark on this clonotype: This could be a read error, since a much larger clone is one nucleotide away. V and J are TRBV6-1 and TRBJ1-2; D call uncertain. From germline, CDR1 is MNHNS and CDR2 SASEGT. The CDR3 runs to 14 residues. V was trimmed by 5 bases and J by 4 bases, leaving 14 bases between them. The CDR3 loop reads CASSYAGIAYGYTF. CDR3 bases: TGTGCCAGCAGTTACGCCGGGATAGCCTATGGCTACACCTTC.

This clonotype showed up just a few times. The chain is built from TRBV10-3 and TRBJ1-1; weak D call: TRBD1 (6 bases). Germline V gene sequence: CDR1 ENHRY, CDR2 SYGVKD. The CDR3 is 15 residues long. Deletions cut 3 bases from V and 0 bases from J, with 11 bases between. CDR3: CAISEGQPMNTEAFF. CDR3 coding DNA: TGTGCCATCAGTGAAGGACAGCCAATGAACACTGAAGCTTTCTTT.

The genes are TRBV4-1 and TRBJ2-7, with D possibly being TRBD1 (5 bases). In germline, CDR1 is MGHRA, CDR2 YSYEKL. The V end was cut by 0 bases, the J end by 3 bases, with 12 bases between. The CDR3 spans 15 residues. The CDR3 nucleotides are TGCGCCAGCAGCCAAGATTGGCAGGGATTCTACGAGCAGTACTTC. This gives the protein CASSQDWQGFYEQYF.